Below, 17 T cell receptor beta chains from the same sample are listed, as sequenced in a study of CD8 T cells in ankylosing spondylitis. MiXCR, applied by TCRdb to the 5' RACE reads, yields one record per CDR3 protein. The sample carries 150,000 to 200,000 distinct CDR3 sequences, around 17% recorded once. Specimen: blood, either unsorted or a sorted T cell fraction (not recorded which). The receptor set was obtained from a male donor with ankylosing spondylitis or in good health (not recorded which).

This clonotype was detected a few times. The chain couples TRBV24-1 to TRBJ2-1, with D perhaps TRBD2 (6 bases). Per germline, CDR1 KGHDR and CDR2 SFDVKD. Deletions cut 2 bases from V and 1 base from J, with 11 bases between. The CDR3 totals 16 residues. The DNA of the CDR3 is TGTGCCACCAGTGATTCGGCGGGACGATCCTACAATGAGCAGTTCTTC. It translates to CATSDSAGRSYNEQFF.

This clonotype occurred a few times. The rearrangement uses TRBV5-5 and TRBJ1-1; 8 bases align to TRBD1. Germline assignment: CDR1 SGHKS and CDR2 YYEKEE (reference sequence). There are 14 residues in the CDR3. V was pared by 4 bases and J by 0 bases, with 2 bases of the junction left unmatched. CDR3 in DNA: TGTGCCAGCAGCCAGACAGGGGTGAACACTGAAGCTTTCTTT. Its protein product is CASSQTGVNTEAFF.

A few counts support this clonotype. This sequence joins TRBV28 and TRBJ2-2; D may be TRBD2 (6 bases). Germline CDR1 MDHEN, CDR2 SYDVKM. V dropped 5 bases and J dropped 1 base, with 23 bases sitting between them. The CDR3 loop spans 19 amino acids. The CDR3 nucleotides are TGTGCCAGCAGTGCTCGAAGGCTAGCGCCCGTCGGGAACACCGGGGAGCTGTTTTTT. Its protein product is CASSARRLAPVGNTGELFF.

This clonotype was counted at least ten times. The genes are TRBV5-1 and TRBJ2-5; the match to TRBD2 covers 9 bases. The ends lost 4 bases at V and 4 bases at J; junction bases unmatched: 5. Germline V gives CDR1 SGHRS, CDR2 YFSETQ. The CDR3 consists of 14 residues. CDR3 amino acids: CASSPQAGGETQYF. The CDR3, as DNA: TGCGCCAGCAGCCCGCAAGCGGGAGGAGAGACCCAGTACTTC. Full variable domain (outside the CDR3, taken from reference TRBV5-1 and TRBJ2-5): KAGVTQTPRYLIKTRGQQVTLSCSPISGHRSVSWYQQTPGQGLQFLFEYFSETQRNKGNFPGRFSGRQFSNSRSEMNVSTLELGDSALYLCASSPQAGGETQYFGPGTRLLVL.

This clonotype was detected only a few times. This CDR3 reads CSARGDQYNEQFF. CDR3 nucleotide sequence: TGCAGTGCTAGGGGGGACCAATACAATGAGCAGTTCTTC. The chain uses TRBV20-1 and TRBJ2-1; D is tentatively TRBD1 or TRBD2 (5 bases each). Germline V CDR1 and CDR2: DFQATT, SNEGSKA (reference sequence). V was shortened by 3 bases and J by 4 bases, with 10 bases between the two germline ends. CDR3 length equals 13 residues.

This clonotype was counted a few times. The rearrangement links TRBV28 to TRBJ2-2, with D unresolved. The germline V gene has CDR1 MDHEN and CDR2 SYDVKM. There are 14 residues in the CDR3. Trimming removed 10 bases from V and 6 bases from J, with 18 bases in between. The CDR3 here is CAMGPPTQSGELFF. The CDR3 nucleotides read TGTGCCATGGGCCCCCCGACCCAGTCCGGGGAGCTGTTTTTT.

This clonotype was recorded a few times. The chain combines TRBV25-1 with TRBJ1-4; D remains unclear. CDR1 and CDR2 from the germline V gene are MGHDK and SYGVNS. Trimming removed 2 bases from V and 8 bases from J, with 12 bases in between. The CDR3 is made up of 14 amino acids. DNA of the CDR3: TGTGCCAGCAGTGAACGGGAGTCGCGGGAAAAACTGTTTTTT. Translated, it gives CASSERESREKLFF.

This clonotype appeared many times. The chain recombines TRBV3-1 with TRBJ2-7, with D unclear. Germline loops: CDR1 LGHDT, CDR2 YNNKEL (reference sequence). The CDR3 loop spans 15 amino acids. Trimming stripped 1 base from V and 4 bases from J, with 14 bases between. The CDR3 region has the DNA TGTGCCAGCAGCCAAGCGATGGCAGCGCGATACGAGCAGTACTTC. The encoded protein is CASSQAMAARYEQYF.

This clonotype showed up just a few times. The chain employs TRBV30 and TRBJ1-6, with 7 bases identical to TRBD1. The CDR3 runs 13 residues. V was clipped by 3 bases and J by 9 bases; unmatched bases: 5. Per germline, CDR1 GTSNPN and CDR2 SVGIG (reference sequence). CDR3 in amino acids: CAWSPRDSSPLHF. DNA for the CDR3: TGTGCCTGGAGCCCCCGGGACAGTTCACCCCTCCACTTT. Full variable domain (remainder filled in from reference TRBV30 and TRBJ1-6): SQTIHQWPATLVQPVGSPLSLECTVEGTSNPNLYWYRQAAGRGLQLLFYSVGIGQISSEVPQNLSASRPQDRQFILSSKKLLLSDSGFYLCAWSPRDSSPLHFGNGTRLTVT.

J is TRBJ2-2 and V is TRBV12-3 or TRBV12-4, with D uncertain. This CDR3 is 12 amino acids long. Trimming pared 5 bases from V and 7 bases from J, leaving 8 bases between. CDR3 sequence: CASSGPGGELFF. CDR3 bases: TGTGCCAGCAGTGGTCCAGGCGGGGAGCTGTTTTTT.

At least ten counts were recorded for this clonotype. The V and J genes are TRBV2 and TRBJ1-5, with D possibly matching TRBD1 (5 bases). In germline, CDR1 is SNHLY, CDR2 FYNNEI. Trimming left V 4 bases short and J 1 base short, with 5 bases between. The CDR3 spans 13 residues. The DNA for the CDR3 is TGTGCCAGCAGTGGGGACAGCAATCAGCCCCAGCATTTT. Translated, it gives CASSGDSNQPQHF.

This clonotype was seen only once. This rearrangement joins TRBV29-1 to TRBJ2-3, with D perhaps being TRBD1 or TRBD2 (5 bases each). The germline CDR1 and CDR2 sequences are SQVTM and ANQGSEA. Trimming removed 4 bases from V and 4 bases from J, with 9 bases in between. This CDR3 is built from 12 residues. Here the CDR3 reads CSVGGVPDTQYF. The CDR3 DNA follows: TGCAGCGTTGGAGGGGTCCCAGATACGCAGTATTTT.

This clonotype was recorded at least ten times. The genes are TRBV20-1 and TRBJ1-1; D unresolved. CDR1 and CDR2 (germline): DFQATT, SNEGSKA (reference sequence). With 6 bases removed from V and 0 bases from J, the gap between germline ends came to 14 bases. The CDR3 length is 14 residues. The CDR3, as DNA: TGCAGTGCCGGACCAGCAGCTCTGAACACTGAAGCTTTCTTT. Translation: CSAGPAALNTEAFF.

The chain couples TRBV9 to TRBJ2-2; 9 nucleotides line up with TRBD2. With 5 bases clipped from V and 6 bases from J, the junction kept 2 bases outside the gene matches. Germline-derived CDR1 and CDR2 are SGDLS and YYNGEE. CDR3 length equals 13 residues. This chain's CDR3 is CASSIAGAGELFF. CDR3 coding DNA: TGTGCCAGCAGTATAGCGGGAGCCGGGGAGCTGTTTTTT.

The CDR3 spells CAWLLQAPGELFF. In DNA, the CDR3 is TGTGCCTGGCTGCTCCAAGCTCCCGGGGAGCTGTTTTTT. V is TRBV30 and J is TRBJ2-2; D is ambiguous. V lost 5 bases and J 6 bases, leaving 13 bases between the germline ends. This CDR3 region has 13 residues. Germline CDR1 is GTSNPN and CDR2 is SVGIG (reference sequence).

This clonotype was seen only a few times. The V call is TRBV28, the J call TRBJ2-7; 7 bases are a match to TRBD1. The CDR3 sequence is 15 residues long. Germline values: CDR1 MDHEN, CDR2 SYDVKM. The trim removed 3 bases at V and 4 bases at J, leaving 9 bases unmatched. CDR3 in amino acids: CASSFRYRGRYEQYF. The CDR3 DNA reads TGTGCCAGCAGTTTCCGCTACAGGGGAAGGTACGAGCAGTACTTC.

DNA for the CDR3: TGTGCCAGCAGCCTATTTACTAGAGAGATCTACAATGAGCAGTTCTTC. Translating it yields CASSLFTREIYNEQFF. The gene calls are TRBV3-1 and TRBJ2-1; a possible D gene is TRBD2 (5 bases). CDR1 is LGHDT, CDR2 YNNKEL, per germline (reference sequence). The CDR3 totals 16 residues. V dropped 4 bases and J dropped 3 bases, with 16 bases sitting between them.